The entry below describes one T cell receptor (beta chain). With 3 bases clipped from V and 6 bases from J, the junction kept 4 bases outside the gene matches. Per the germline V gene, CDR1 is SNHLY and CDR2 is FYNNEI. This CDR3 is built from 14 residues. A v3.0 immunoSEQ assay was performed at survey level. Generated by immunoSEQ multiplex PCR, the TCRdb table keeps only in-frame clones and is missing some. The table has some 28,000 clones, 85% to 95% seen once. These data are taken from a study of long-term antiretroviral therapy in people with HIV. Sequences were derived from unsorted PBMCs, sampled 5.3 years after starting antiretroviral therapy. This chain connects TRBV2 to TRBJ2-1; 8 bases match TRBD2. The source of this sequence is a man between 50 and 59 years old with HIV. CDR3 DNA sequence: TGTGCCAGCAGTGAGGGAACTAGCGGCAATGAGCAGTTCTTC. Translation: CASSEGTSGNEQFF.